The present T cell receptor (beta chain) was sequenced within a study of kidney transplant recipient with SARS-CoV-2 infection. In TCRdb, the reads were re-called with MiXCR into one record per CDR3 protein. The sample holds under 250,000 distinct CDR3 sequences, 29% seen once. This CDR3 contains 13 residues. Germline CDR1 and CDR2: SGHTA and FQGTGA. Trimming took 5 bases from V and 3 from J, leaving 11 bases between them. A word on this clonotype: This may stem from a read error, because a much larger clone lies one nucleotide away. As the CDR3 is not closed by the conserved phenylalanine or tryptophan, this likely results from a read error.

The chain combines TRBV7-3 with TRBJ2-7, with D uncertain. The sample here was a blood sample, taken at baseline and on day 111 from a kidney transplant recipient. The receptor comes from a male patient aged 30 to 39 who had COVID-19 and was a kidney transplant recipient. Among the T cells, some may be from the graft donor. The CDR3 is CASSQRPGYEQYL. The DNA of the CDR3 is TGTGCCAGCAGCCAACGGCCGGGCTACGAGCAGTACTTA.